Each of the 28 T cell receptor beta chains below was sequenced from the same sample in a study of beta chain features in type 1 diabetes. The study's findings and limits: TCRB CDR3s were moderately but significantly shorter in Type 1 diabetes patients in all four CD4+ subsets.

The investigators reverse transcribed all of the isolated RNA, so they sequenced expressed TCRB transcripts. The data were produced by immunoSEQ multiplex PCR, yet TCRdb's version contains in-frame clones alone and is incomplete. The table lists hundreds of thousands of clones, roughly 8.8% of them singletons. Their cognate antigens are unknown. The specimen sequenced was central memory CD4+ T cells from blood. These receptors all come from a man aged 30 to 39 with type 1 diabetes.

The chain joins TRBV19 to TRBJ1-5, with a tentative D call TRBD1 (6 bases). The V end lost 0 bases, the J end lost 8 bases, and 11 bases lay between the germline ends. Germline CDR1 and CDR2: LNHDA and SQIVND (reference sequence). The CDR3 loop spans 14 amino acids. CDR3 DNA sequence: TGTGCCAGTAGTATAGATTTGGGGGCGAAGCCCCAGCATTTT. Translated, it gives CASSIDLGAKPQHF.

This clone was picked up many times. The chain uses TRBV10-3 and TRBJ2-2; 9 nucleotides align to TRBD1. The CDR3 is made up of 18 amino acids. V lost 0 bases to trimming and J lost 6 bases; unmatched junction nucleotides: 11. CDR1 is ENHRY and CDR2 is SYGVKD in the germline V gene. CDR3 region: CAISESRHRGQGPGELFF. In nucleotides, the CDR3 is TGTGCCATCAGTGAGTCTCGACACCGGGGACAGGGCCCCGGGGAGCTGTTTTTT.

Here the CDR3 DNA reads TGCGCCAGCAGCCAGGGGGGGGCTTATGGCTACACCTTC. This translates into CASSQGGAYGYTF. The chain links TRBV4-3 to TRBJ1-2, with D maybe TRBD1 (6 bases). Germline V gives CDR1 LGHNA, CDR2 YSLEER. The CDR3 totals 13 residues. V was clipped by 3 bases and J by 5 bases, with 10 bases between them.

The chain is built from TRBV5-4 and TRBJ1-1; possible D gene TRBD1, 5 bases. Germline CDR1 SGHNT, CDR2 YYREEE (reference sequence). Trimming shortened V by 2 bases and J by 3 bases, and 14 bases separated the two germline ends. The CDR3 has 15 amino acids. The CDR3 DNA sequence: TGTGCCAGCAGCTTACAAGGGGATGTGGACACTGAAGCTTTCTTT. It specifies CASSLQGDVDTEAFF.

In this sample, this clone turned up a few times. This sequence joins TRBV5-4 and TRBJ2-5; D ambiguous. CDR1 and CDR2 (germline): SGHNT, YYREEE (reference sequence). With 1 base removed from V and 2 bases from J, the gap between germline ends came to 3 bases. The CDR3 loop spans 12 amino acids. The CDR3 coding sequence is TGTGCCAGCAGCTTGACTCAAGAGACCCAGTACTTC. It specifies CASSLTQETQYF.

This clone was detected a few times. J is TRBJ1-5 and V is TRBV10-1, with D unresolved. Germline loops: CDR1 WNHNN, CDR2 SYGVQD (reference sequence). V shed 4 bases and J shed 3 bases, with 7 bases lying between them. The CDR3 length is 13 residues. The CDR3 spells CASSVDLNQPQHF. The CDR3 DNA reads TGCGCCAGCAGTGTAGACCTCAATCAGCCCCAGCATTTT.

CDR3 in amino acids: CASTLQHPDTQYF. The CDR3 DNA reads as TGTGCCAGCACGCTCCAGCACCCAGATACGCAGTATTTT. The chain links TRBV7-2 to TRBJ2-3; no clear D. Germline CDR1 reads SGHTA; CDR2 reads FQGNSA. V was clipped by 7 bases and J by 4 bases, with 12 bases between them. The CDR3 extends over 13 amino acids.

The sample holds a few counts of this clone. The rearrangement links TRBV27 to TRBJ1-6; no firm D call. V lost 3 bases and J lost 6, with 3 bases in between. CDR1 and CDR2 from the germline V gene are MNHEY and SMNVEV (reference sequence). This CDR3 is built from 12 residues. CDR3 in amino acids: CASSLSNSPLHF. The CDR3 DNA is TGTGCCAGCAGTTTGTCTAATTCACCCCTCCACTTT.

This chain links TRBV2 with TRBJ2-2; no clear D. The germline V gene has CDR1 SNHLY and CDR2 FYNNEI. With 6 bases removed from V and 0 bases from J, the gap between germline ends came to 11 bases. This CDR3 spans 15 amino acids. CDR3 sequence (DNA): TGTGCCAGCAGCGCCGGGCTTACGAACACCGGGGAGCTGTTTTTT. This gives the protein CASSAGLTNTGELFF.

The rearrangement links TRBV27 to TRBJ1-6; no reliable D call. Trimming removed 6 bases at V and 5 bases at J, with 5 bases between. Germline V CDR1 and CDR2: MNHEY, SMNVEV (reference sequence). This CDR3 contains 12 residues. CDR3 in DNA: TGTGCCAGCAGCAAGGATAATTCACCCCTCCACTTT. This encodes CASSKDNSPLHF.

The chain couples TRBV5-1 to TRBJ2-1; TRBD1 might be the D (6 bases). Trimming pared 2 bases from V and 1 base from J, leaving 16 bases between. This CDR3 contains 17 residues. Germline V gene data show CDR1 as SGHRS and CDR2 as YFSETQ. The CDR3 DNA reads TGCGCCAGCAGCTTCCCCTCGCAGGGGCCATCCTACAATGAGCAGTTCTTC. It is translated as CASSFPSQGPSYNEQFF.

This clone was observed a few times. The chain uses TRBV20-1 and TRBJ1-3; D is undetermined. V gave up 5 bases and J gave up 1 base, with 3 bases separating them. The CDR3 runs to 11 residues. CDR1 and CDR2 (germline): DFQATT, SNEGSKA (reference sequence). The CDR3 loop is CSAHSGNTIYF. CDR3 nucleotide sequence: TGCAGTGCTCATTCTGGAAACACCATATATTTT.

The V and J genes are TRBV4-2 and TRBJ1-2; tentatively, D is TRBD1 (5 bases). CDR3 length: 13 residues. V gave up 2 bases and J gave up 7 bases, with 11 bases separating them. In germline, CDR1 is LGHNA, CDR2 YNFKEQ. This CDR3 is CASSQREGIGYTF. In DNA, the CDR3 is TGTGCCAGCAGCCAACGGGAGGGGATTGGCTACACCTTC.

This chain connects TRBV4-1 to TRBJ2-1; unclear D gene. Deletions cut 3 bases from V and 8 bases from J, with 11 bases between. The CDR3 loop spans 13 amino acids. The germline CDR1 and CDR2 sequences are MGHRA and YSYEKL. Written as DNA, the CDR3 is TGCGCCAGCAGCCACACTGCCAACGATGAGCAGTTCTTC. Amino acid sequence: CASSHTANDEQFF.

This clone turned up a few times. The rearrangement uses TRBV4-3 and TRBJ2-5, with a tentative D call TRBD2 (5 bases). This CDR3 is built from 15 residues. Looked up from germline, CDR1 is LGHNA and CDR2 is YSLEER. V was pared by 1 base and J by 4 bases, with 13 bases between. CDR3 in amino acids: CASSQGADPGETQYF. In DNA, the CDR3 is TGCGCCAGCAGCCAAGGAGCGGACCCAGGAGAGACCCAGTACTTC.

This clone was recorded a few times. CDR3 DNA sequence: TGTGCCAGCAGTACAACAGGGGTACACGAGCAGTACTTC. Translation: CASSTTGVHEQYF. The J gene is TRBJ2-7, the V gene TRBV28; the match to TRBD1 covers 7 bases. Losses at the gene ends were 5 bases for V and 5 bases for J; bases not matched to a gene: 6. Germline V gene lookup returns CDR1 MDHEN and CDR2 SYDVKM. This CDR3 comprises 13 residues.

J is TRBJ2-7 and V is TRBV5-6; either TRBD1 or TRBD2 may supply D (5 bases each). Per germline, CDR1 SGHDT and CDR2 YYEEEE. V was trimmed by 4 bases and J by 0 bases, leaving 11 bases between them. This CDR3 region has 14 residues. The CDR3: CASSEAGTSYEQYF. CDR3 sequence (DNA): TGTGCCAGCAGCGAAGCCGGGACCTCCTACGAGCAGTACTTC.

There are many counts of this clone. The chain employs TRBV4-1 and TRBJ1-5, with D tentatively TRBD1 (5 bases). This CDR3 is built from 15 residues. Germline V gene data show CDR1 as MGHRA and CDR2 as YSYEKL. V was trimmed by 0 bases and J by 7 bases, leaving 13 bases between them. CDR3 nucleotide sequence: TGCGCCAGCAGCCAAGATGGTAAAGGGGTACAGCCCCAGCATTTT. This codes for CASSQDGKGVQPQHF.

This clone was seen a handful of times. The V gene is TRBV9, the J gene TRBJ2-1; 8 nucleotides line up with TRBD2. This CDR3 comprises 14 residues. The trim removed 7 bases at V and 10 bases at J, leaving 13 bases unmatched. Germline V gene sequence: CDR1 SGDLS, CDR2 YYNGEE. The CDR3 reads CASGMGTSSGEQFF. In nucleotides, the CDR3 is TGTGCCAGCGGGATGGGGACTAGTTCAGGCGAGCAGTTCTTC.

This clone has just a few counts. The rearrangement uses TRBV7-2 and TRBJ2-7; D may be TRBD1 (7 bases). Germline V gives CDR1 SGHTA, CDR2 FQGNSA. The V end was cut by 1 base, the J end by 5 bases, with 15 bases between. CDR3 length: 15 residues. The CDR3 region is CASSLVGGGINEQYF. CDR3 nucleotide sequence: TGTGCCAGCAGCTTAGTCGGAGGGGGCATCAACGAGCAGTACTTC.

This clone was counted many times. V and J are TRBV7-9 and TRBJ2-2, with a tentative D call TRBD2 (5 bases). Per the germline V gene, CDR1 is SEHNR and CDR2 is FQNEAQ (reference sequence). This CDR3 spans 15 amino acids. V dropped 5 bases and J dropped 5 bases, with 15 bases sitting between them. The CDR3 is CASSLLAPGTGELFF. CDR3 DNA: TGTGCCAGCAGCCTGCTGGCTCCGGGGACCGGGGAGCTGTTTTTT.

J is TRBJ2-2 and V is TRBV28; D not resolved. CDR1 is MDHEN, CDR2 SYDVKM, per germline. V shed 2 bases and J shed 2 bases, with 9 bases lying between them. The CDR3 covers 15 residues. The CDR3 loop reads CASSLLGTNTGELFF. Here the CDR3 DNA reads TGTGCCAGCAGTTTACTTGGCACTAACACCGGGGAGCTGTTTTTT.

The CDR3 region is CASQGQDNYGYTF. The CDR3 coding sequence is TGTGCCAGTCAAGGACAGGACAACTATGGCTACACCTTC. The chain joins TRBV19 to TRBJ1-2, with 7 nucleotides matching TRBD1. Trimming cost V 8 bases and J 2 bases; bases outside gene matches: 5. Germline V CDR1 and CDR2: LNHDA, SQIVND (reference sequence). The CDR3 runs to 13 residues.

V gene TRBV6-5 combines with J gene TRBJ1-4; no firm D call. Germline CDR1 MNHEY, CDR2 SVGAGI. There are 14 residues in the CDR3. V was pared by 4 bases and J by 4 bases, with 10 bases between. The CDR3 is CASSSGSGNEKLFF. The CDR3 nucleotides read TGTGCCAGCAGTTCTGGGTCCGGTAATGAAAAACTGTTTTTT.

V and J are TRBV7-6 and TRBJ1-5; D unclear. The CDR3 sequence is 15 residues long. V lost 4 bases and J 6 bases, leaving 16 bases between the germline ends. The germline V gene has CDR1 SGHVS and CDR2 FNYEAQ. The DNA for the CDR3 is TGTGCCAGCAGCTCCTTAACAGACCGACCTCAGCCCCAGCATTTT. This codes for CASSSLTDRPQPQHF.

The CDR3 loop reads CASASGMNTEAFF. In DNA form, the CDR3 reads TGTGCTAGTGCCTCCGGGATGAACACTGAAGCTTTCTTT. V is TRBV12-5 and J is TRBJ1-1; D gene ambiguous. Germline V gives CDR1 LGHNT, CDR2 FRNRAP. The V end was cut by 7 bases, the J end by 0 bases, with 9 bases between. The CDR3 loop spans 13 amino acids.

This chain uses TRBV2 with TRBJ2-5, with 7 bases identical to TRBD2. The CDR3 has 15 amino acids. V lost 1 base to trimming and J lost 2 bases; unmatched junction nucleotides: 4. Germline-derived CDR1 and CDR2 are SNHLY and FYNNEI. The CDR3 sequence is CASSEDGGIQETQYF. The CDR3, as DNA: TGTGCCAGCAGTGAAGACGGGGGGATACAAGAGACCCAGTACTTC.

This clone was picked up a small number of times. The genes are TRBV7-2 and TRBJ2-6; D may correspond to TRBD1 or TRBD2 (5 bases each). Per the germline V gene, CDR1 is SGHTA and CDR2 is FQGNSA. The CDR3 contains 15 residues. V gave up 3 bases and J gave up 4 bases, with 10 bases separating them. The chain's CDR3 is CASSLPGLGANVLTF. CDR3 in DNA: TGTGCCAGCAGCTTGCCGGGGCTGGGGGCCAACGTCCTGACTTTC.